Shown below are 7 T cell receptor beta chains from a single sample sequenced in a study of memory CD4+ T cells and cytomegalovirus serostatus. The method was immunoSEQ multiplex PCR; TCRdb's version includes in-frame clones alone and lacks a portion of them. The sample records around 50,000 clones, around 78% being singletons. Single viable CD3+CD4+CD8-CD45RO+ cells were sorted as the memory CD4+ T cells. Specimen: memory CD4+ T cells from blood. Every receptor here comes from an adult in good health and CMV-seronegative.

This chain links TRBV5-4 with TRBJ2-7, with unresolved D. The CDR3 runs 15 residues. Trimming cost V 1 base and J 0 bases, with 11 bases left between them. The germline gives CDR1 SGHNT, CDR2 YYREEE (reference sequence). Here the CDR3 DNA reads TGTGCCAGCAGCTTGCCGCCACCGAGCTCCTACGAGCAGTACTTC. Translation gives CASSLPPPSSYEQYF.

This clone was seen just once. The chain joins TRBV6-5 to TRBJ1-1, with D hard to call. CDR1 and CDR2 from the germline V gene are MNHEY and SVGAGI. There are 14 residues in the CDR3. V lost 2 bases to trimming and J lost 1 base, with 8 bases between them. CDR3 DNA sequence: TGTGCCAGCAGTTACGAGGGTACGAACACTGAAGCTTTCTTT. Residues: CASSYEGTNTEAFF.

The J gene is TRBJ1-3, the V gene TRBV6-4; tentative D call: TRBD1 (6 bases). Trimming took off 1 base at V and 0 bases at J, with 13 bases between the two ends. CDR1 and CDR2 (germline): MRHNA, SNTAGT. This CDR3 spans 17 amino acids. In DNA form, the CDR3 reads TGTGCCAGCAGTGACTTACACAGGGACCTCTCTGGAAACACCATATATTTT. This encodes CASSDLHRDLSGNTIYF.

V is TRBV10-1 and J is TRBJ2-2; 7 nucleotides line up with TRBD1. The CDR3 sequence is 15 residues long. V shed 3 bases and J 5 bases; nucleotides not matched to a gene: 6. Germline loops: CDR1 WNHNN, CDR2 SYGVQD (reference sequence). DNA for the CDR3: TGCGCCAGCAGTGACCGACAGGGTCGGACCGGGGAGCTGTTTTTT. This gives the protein CASSDRQGRTGELFF.

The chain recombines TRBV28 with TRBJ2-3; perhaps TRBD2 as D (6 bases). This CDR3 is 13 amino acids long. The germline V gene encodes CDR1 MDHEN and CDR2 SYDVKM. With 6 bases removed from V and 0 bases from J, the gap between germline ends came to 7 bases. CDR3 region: CASRGTSTDTQYF. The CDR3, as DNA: TGTGCCAGCAGAGGGACTAGCACAGATACGCAGTATTTT.

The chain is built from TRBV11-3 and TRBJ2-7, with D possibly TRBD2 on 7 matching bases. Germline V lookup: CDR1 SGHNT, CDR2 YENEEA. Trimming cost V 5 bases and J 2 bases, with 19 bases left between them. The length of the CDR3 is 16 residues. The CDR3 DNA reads TGTGCCAGCAGCGCCGAAAGGGGGGGAGGTACCTACGAGCAGTACTTC. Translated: CASSAERGGGTYEQYF.

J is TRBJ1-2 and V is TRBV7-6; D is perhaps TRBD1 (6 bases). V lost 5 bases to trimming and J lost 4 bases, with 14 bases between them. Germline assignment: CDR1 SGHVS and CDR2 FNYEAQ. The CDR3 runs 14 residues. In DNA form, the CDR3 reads TGTGCCAGCAGCCCCCGGGACATGGGCTATGGCTACACCTTC. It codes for CASSPRDMGYGYTF. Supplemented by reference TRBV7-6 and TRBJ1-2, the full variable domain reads GAGVSQSPRYKVTKRGQDVALRCDPISGHVSLYWYRQALGQGPEFLTYFNYEAQQDKSGLPNDRFSAERPEGSISTLTIQRTEQRDSAMYRCASSPRDMGYGYTFGSGTRLTVV.